Each of the 22 T cell receptor beta chains below was sequenced from the same sample in a study of blood T cells in healthy people across ages. Combining a sample-barcoded 5' primer with a J-beta primer mix, a second PCR ran for about 7 to 11 cycles. Using its own MiXCR run on the 5' RACE reads, TCRdb lists one record per CDR3 protein. The sample has some 780,000 distinct CDR3 sequences, about 61% seen once. The sample comprised blood. The receptors derive from a man aged 35 to 55 in good health.

The chain carries TRBV4-3 and TRBJ2-1; the match to TRBD1 covers 8 bases. The germline V gene has CDR1 LGHNA and CDR2 YSLEER. The CDR3 contains 14 residues. V shed 3 bases, J shed 8 bases, and the junction held 6 bases outside the gene matches. The CDR3 protein is CASSHGQGSDEQFF. The CDR3 nucleotides read TGCGCCAGCAGCCATGGACAGGGTAGTGATGAGCAGTTCTTC.

This chain joins TRBV4-1 and TRBJ2-1; 7 nucleotides agree with TRBD1. Trimming removed 1 base from V and 3 bases from J; junction bases left unmatched: 6. Germline V gene data show CDR1 as MGHRA and CDR2 as YSYEKL. The CDR3 has 16 residues. The CDR3 bases are TGCGCCAGCAGCCAAGGACCGGGACAGAGCTACAATGAGCAGTTCTTC. It is translated as CASSQGPGQSYNEQFF.

The rearrangement joins TRBV6-1 to TRBJ1-1; 8 bases align to TRBD1. The CDR3 runs 11 residues. The trim removed 7 bases at V and 10 bases at J, leaving 5 bases unmatched. CDR1 is MNHNS, CDR2 SASEGT, per germline. In DNA form, the CDR3 reads TGTGCCAGCAACGCAGGACAGGGAGCTTTCTTT. Protein sequence: CASNAGQGAFF.

This clonotype was observed once. V gene TRBV29-1 combines with J gene TRBJ2-3, with TRBD1 as a possible D gene (5 bases). Trimming took 5 bases from V and 0 from J, leaving 12 bases between them. This CDR3 is 14 amino acids long. The germline V gene has CDR1 SQVTM and CDR2 ANQGSEA. CDR3 bases: TGCAGCGTTCTCAGGGATACTAGCACAGATACGCAGTATTTT. It yields the protein CSVLRDTSTDTQYF.

This chain connects TRBV12-3 or TRBV12-4 to TRBJ2-1; the match to TRBD2 covers 7 bases. The CDR3 is made up of 12 amino acids. V lost 6 bases to trimming and J lost 5 bases; unmatched junction nucleotides: 1. The CDR3 reads CASRGTNNEQFF. DNA of the CDR3: TGTGCCAGCAGGGGGACTAACAATGAGCAGTTCTTC.

The chain employs TRBV11-3 and TRBJ2-1; D unresolved. Germline V lookup: CDR1 SGHNT, CDR2 YENEEA. Deletions cut 0 bases from V and 10 bases from J, with 10 bases between. There are 13 residues in the CDR3. CDR3 coding DNA: TGTGCCAGCAGCTTAGATCAGGAGACAGAGCAGTTCTTC. It specifies CASSLDQETEQFF.

This clonotype has more than one count but fewer than ten. The rearrangement joins TRBV12-3 or TRBV12-4 to TRBJ1-2; no clear D gene. V lost 2 bases and J 7 bases, leaving 5 bases between the germline ends. The CDR3 length is 11 residues. This chain's CDR3 is CASSLFGGYTF. For the CDR3, the DNA is TGTGCCAGCAGTTTATTTGGTGGCTACACCTTC.

The rearrangement uses TRBV28 and TRBJ2-7; D is perhaps TRBD2 (5 bases). CDR1 is MDHEN and CDR2 is SYDVKM in the germline V gene. The length of the CDR3 is 13 residues. V lost 7 bases and J 5 bases, leaving 15 bases between the germline ends. Here the CDR3 DNA reads TGTGCCAGCATTCGTCCGGGGTCAAACGAGCAGTACTTC. Translation gives CASIRPGSNEQYF.

The CDR3 bases are TGTGCCACCAGTGCGGCTAGCACAGATACGCAGTATTTT. Protein: CATSAASTDTQYF. J is TRBJ2-3 and V is TRBV24-1; D is ambiguous. Trimming took 5 bases from V and 0 from J, leaving 5 bases between them. This CDR3 region has 13 residues. CDR1 and CDR2 (germline): KGHDR, SFDVKD.

V usage is TRBV20-1 and J usage is TRBJ2-1, with unresolved D. Deletions cut 1 base from V and 10 bases from J, with 17 bases between. The CDR3 spans 14 residues. Per the germline V gene, CDR1 is DFQATT and CDR2 is SNEGSKA (reference sequence). The CDR3 loop is CSARAGGELREQFF. The CDR3 region has the DNA TGCAGTGCTAGAGCCGGCGGCGAACTTAGGGAGCAGTTCTTC.

The V and J genes are TRBV5-1 and TRBJ2-5, with D tentatively TRBD2 (5 bases). This CDR3 is 14 amino acids long. CDR1 is SGHRS and CDR2 is YFSETQ in the germline V gene. Trimming pared 2 bases from V and 1 base from J, leaving 9 bases between. The CDR3 sequence is CASSFSATQETQYF. The CDR3 nucleotides are TGCGCCAGCAGCTTTAGCGCGACCCAAGAGACCCAGTACTTC.

This clonotype was detected only once. The J gene is TRBJ1-2, the V gene TRBV6-6; perhaps TRBD1 as D (5 bases). CDR3 length: 13 residues. Per germline, CDR1 MNHNY and CDR2 SVGAGI (reference sequence). The V end was cut by 0 bases, the J end by 5 bases, with 7 bases between. CDR3 in amino acids: CASSYSGVYGYTF. In DNA, the CDR3 is TGTGCCAGCAGTTACTCAGGGGTTTATGGCTACACCTTC.

The chain joins TRBV27 to TRBJ2-5; 15 bases map to TRBD2. CDR1 and CDR2 (germline): MNHEY, SMNVEV (reference sequence). V shed 8 bases and J 11 bases; nucleotides not matched to a gene: 12. The CDR3 runs to 15 residues. The chain's CDR3 is CASRGGLAGGYGQYF. For the CDR3, the DNA is TGTGCCAGCCGTGGGGGACTAGCGGGAGGTTATGGGCAGTACTTC.

This clonotype has just a few counts. The chain joins TRBV20-1 to TRBJ2-7, with 11 positions matching TRBD2. The V segment lost 3 bases and the J segment 7 bases; nucleotides outside the gene matches: 14. The CDR3 consists of 16 residues. Per germline, CDR1 DFQATT and CDR2 SNEGSKA (reference sequence). As DNA, the CDR3 is TGCAGTGCTAGGTTGGCTAGCGGGGGGTCCCAGGTTGAGCAGTACTTC. It encodes CSARLASGGSQVEQYF.

The rearrangement uses TRBV6-2 or TRBV6-3 and TRBJ1-5; D may be TRBD1 (6 bases). This CDR3 has 13 residues. Germline V lookup: CDR1 MNHEY, CDR2 SVGEGT. V was trimmed by 7 bases and J by 7 bases, leaving 14 bases between them. CDR3 sequence: CASNTGLAQPQHF. The CDR3 DNA follows: TGTGCCAGCAATACAGGGCTCGCCCAGCCCCAGCATTTT.

The V call is TRBV12-3 or TRBV12-4, the J call TRBJ2-6, with a possible D match to TRBD1 (5 bases). This CDR3 spans 18 amino acids. The V gene lost 6 bases and the J gene lost 0 bases, with 18 bases spanning the gap. The CDR3 loop reads CASSPVVQVISGANVLTF. The CDR3 DNA sequence: TGTGCCAGCAGCCCCGTTGTACAGGTTATCTCTGGGGCCAACGTCCTGACTTTC.

The V call is TRBV29-1, the J call TRBJ2-7, with D unclear. Germline V lookup: CDR1 SQVTM, CDR2 ANQGSEA. Deletions cut 5 bases from V and 4 bases from J, with 18 bases between. CDR3 length equals 14 residues. The CDR3 DNA sequence: TGCAGCGTTAGCGAATCGGCAGGTTCATACGAGCAGTACTTC. Protein product: CSVSESAGSYEQYF.

J is TRBJ2-5 and V is TRBV20-1; D is unresolved. V lost 6 bases, J lost 5 bases, and 10 bases lay in between. The germline gives CDR1 DFQATT, CDR2 SNEGSKA (reference sequence). CDR3 size: 11 residues. The CDR3 DNA follows: TGCAGTGCCACGAACGGGGAGACCCAGTACTTC. Its translation: CSATNGETQYF.

This chain uses TRBV14 with TRBJ2-7, with TRBD1 identical over 8 bases. The end of the DNA aligns better with TRBJ2-5, so the J call may be wrong. The CDR3 contains 18 residues. Per the germline V gene, CDR1 is SGHDN and CDR2 is FVKESK. DNA of the CDR3: TGTGCCAGCAGCGGTGTTACTTACCCAGGGGGCGTAAGCGAGACCCAGTACTTC. Translated: CASSGVTYPGGVSETQYF.

The V gene is TRBV20-1, the J gene TRBJ2-1, with D perhaps assigned TRBD1 or TRBD2 (5 bases each). V was pared by 2 bases and J by 8 bases, with 25 bases between. This CDR3 spans 17 amino acids. Per the germline V gene, CDR1 is DFQATT and CDR2 is SNEGSKA (reference sequence). The CDR3 nucleotides read TGCAGTGCTAGACTCCAGGGAGCCACGGTTGAGTTCGATGAGCAGTTCTTC. As protein: CSARLQGATVEFDEQFF.

V is TRBV4-1 and J is TRBJ1-2, with a weak D call TRBD1 (6 bases). Germline CDR1 MGHRA, CDR2 YSYEKL. The CDR3 is made up of 18 amino acids. The V end was cut by 0 bases, the J end by 10 bases, with 27 bases between. The CDR3 region is CASSQEGGLRADPWDYTF. The CDR3 coding sequence is TGCGCCAGCAGCCAAGAAGGGGGACTTCGTGCGGATCCATGGGACTACACCTTC.

This clonotype was seen a single time. V and J are TRBV20-1 and TRBJ2-7; 11 bases map to TRBD1. This CDR3 has 14 residues. With 6 bases clipped from V and 3 bases from J, the junction kept 7 bases outside the gene matches. The germline V gene has CDR1 DFQATT and CDR2 SNEGSKA (reference sequence). The CDR3 DNA follows: TGCAGTGCAAGGGGGACAGGGGGAAACTACGAGCAGTACTTC. This codes for CSARGTGGNYEQYF.